This T cell receptor (beta chain) was recorded in a study of cytomegalovirus exposure and HLA in healthy donors. This CDR3 is built from 14 residues. V was trimmed by 0 bases and J by 2 bases, leaving 9 bases between them. CDR1 and CDR2 from the germline V gene are SGDLS and YYNGEE. Clones were sequenced by immunoSEQ multiplex PCR, and TCRdb holds only the in-frame ones, with some missing. The repertoire includes tens of thousands of clones, 94% of them detected once, and approximately 2% sits in the top ten. The origin of this receptor is a woman younger than 30 in good health and CMV-seropositive. V is TRBV9 and J is TRBJ2-7; maybe TRBD2 (5 bases). The sequencing input was PBMCs. This chain's CDR3 is CASSVGGPPYEQYF. CDR3 sequence (DNA): TGTGCCAGCAGCGTAGGCGGGCCCCCCTACGAGCAGTACTTC.